One sample yielded the 22 T cell receptor beta chains listed below, sequenced in a study of PD-L1 blockade in urothelial cancer. Method: immunoSEQ multiplex PCR; TCRdb's copy keeps in-frame clones and lacks some. The table shows roughly 87,000 clones, with about 85% occurring only once. The source was PBMCs, collected around atezolizumab (anti-PD-L1) treatment. The receptors stem from a woman between 65 and 79 years old with urothelial cancer.

The chain carries TRBV18 and TRBJ2-6; 8 positions agree with TRBD2. The trim removed 1 base at V and 3 bases at J, leaving 14 bases unmatched. Germline CDR1 KGHSH, CDR2 LQKENI. The CDR3 runs 20 residues. The CDR3 here is CASSPLPGKRERNGANVLTF. The CDR3 nucleotides read TGTGCCAGCTCACCACTCCCAGGGAAGCGGGAGAGGAATGGGGCCAACGTCCTGACTTTC.

V and J are TRBV4-1 and TRBJ1-2, with 8 bases aligning to TRBD1. J was trimmed by 5 bases and V by 2 bases; bases with no gene match: 10. The CDR3 is made up of 16 amino acids. Germline V gives CDR1 MGHRA, CDR2 YSYEKL. The CDR3 sequence is CASSQIVTGGRYGYTF. The CDR3 coding sequence is TGCGCCAGCAGCCAAATTGTAACAGGGGGACGTTATGGCTACACCTTC.

This clone turned up a few times. J is TRBJ2-7 and V is TRBV6-5; D possibly corresponds to TRBD1 (5 bases). Trimming shortened V by 7 bases and J by 4 bases, and 11 bases separated the two germline ends. Germline assignment: CDR1 MNHEY and CDR2 SVGAGI. This CDR3 has 12 amino acids. As DNA, the CDR3 is TGTGCCAGCACCCCCAGGGTTTACGAGCAGTACTTC. This sequence encodes CASTPRVYEQYF.

The chain recombines TRBV9 with TRBJ2-7; a possible D gene is TRBD2 (5 bases). The CDR3 runs to 14 residues. Germline loops: CDR1 SGDLS, CDR2 YYNGEE. The germline V and J ends were trimmed by 4 bases and 1 base, with 12 bases remaining between them. The CDR3: CASSPRWESYEQYF. The CDR3 DNA follows: TGTGCCAGCAGCCCTCGGTGGGAGTCCTACGAGCAGTACTTC.

The chain couples TRBV9 to TRBJ2-1; D is possibly TRBD2 (5 bases). Trimming stripped 0 bases from V and 2 bases from J, with 12 bases between. From germline, CDR1 is SGDLS and CDR2 YYNGEE. The CDR3 is 16 residues long. CDR3 DNA: TGTGCCAGCAGCGTAGCGGGTATGGGAGCCTACAATGAGCAGTTCTTC. Translating it yields CASSVAGMGAYNEQFF.

The gene calls are TRBV5-6 and TRBJ2-7, with 9 bases aligning to TRBD2. The germline gives CDR1 SGHDT, CDR2 YYEEEE. This CDR3 is 14 amino acids long. Unmatched junction bases numbered 9, after V lost 6 bases and J lost 5 bases. The CDR3 region is CASNWRGGLNEQYF. DNA of the CDR3: TGTGCCAGCAATTGGCGGGGGGGCCTCAACGAGCAGTACTTC.

The chain uses TRBV6-5 and TRBJ2-7; 10 bases are a match to TRBD2. V shed 6 bases and J 4 bases; nucleotides not matched to a gene: 3. Germline V gene data show CDR1 as MNHEY and CDR2 as SVGAGI. The CDR3 loop spans 13 amino acids. CDR3 protein: CASRPSGRYEQYF. The CDR3 DNA is TGTGCCAGCAGGCCTAGCGGGAGATACGAGCAGTACTTC.

The genes are TRBV6-6 and TRBJ1-1; D gene unclear. From germline, CDR1 is MNHNY and CDR2 SVGAGI (reference sequence). The CDR3 sequence is 14 residues long. V lost 7 bases and J 6 bases, leaving 18 bases between the germline ends. The CDR3 nucleotides read TGTGCCAGCACACACCCGGGATTGGAGGCTGAAGCTTTCTTT. It is translated as CASTHPGLEAEAFF.

The chain links TRBV14 to TRBJ1-3; 8 nucleotides match TRBD1. After removal of 4 bases from V and 2 bases from J, the junction contained 4 bases not matched to a gene. The CDR3 has 15 amino acids. From germline, CDR1 is SGHDN and CDR2 FVKESK. As DNA, the CDR3 is TGTGCCAGCAGCCTAACAGGGGGTGCTGGAAACACCATATATTTT. It encodes CASSLTGGAGNTIYF.

The chain has TRBV5-1 and TRBJ2-4, with unresolved D. The germline CDR1 and CDR2 sequences are SGHRS and YFSETQ. Trimming cost V 5 bases and J 3 bases, with 12 bases left between them. This CDR3 is 14 amino acids long. The DNA for the CDR3 is TGCGCCAGCAGTCGCCCCCCCGGCAAAAACATTCAGTACTTC. Its translation is CASSRPPGKNIQYF.

This chain joins TRBV19 and TRBJ1-2; 8 bases match TRBD1. With 6 bases clipped from V and 4 bases from J, the junction kept 4 bases outside the gene matches. The CDR3 is 13 residues long. Germline loops: CDR1 LNHDA, CDR2 SQIVND (reference sequence). The CDR3: CASRPGGVYGYTF. DNA for the CDR3: TGTGCCAGTAGGCCAGGGGGCGTCTATGGCTACACCTTC.

This chain joins TRBV5-5 and TRBJ1-5; no definite D call. The germline CDR1 and CDR2 sequences are SGHKS and YYEKEE (reference sequence). With 4 bases removed from V and 1 base from J, the gap between germline ends came to 9 bases. The CDR3 is 14 residues long. Written as DNA, the CDR3 is TGTGCCAGCAGCCCTTGGAGGAGCAATCAGCCCCAGCATTTT. This translates into CASSPWRSNQPQHF. Complete variable domain (other parts from reference TRBV5-5 and TRBJ1-5): DAGVTQSPTHLIKTRGQQVTLRCSPISGHKSVSWYQQVLGQGPQFIFQYYEKEERGRGNFPDRFSARQFPNYSSELNVNALLLGDSALYLCASSPWRSNQPQHFGDGTRLSIL.

The chain links TRBV5-6 to TRBJ1-4, with 10 nucleotides matching TRBD1. This CDR3 region has 16 residues. CDR1 and CDR2 (germline): SGHDT, YYEEEE. V trimming: 3 bases; J trimming: 4 bases; junction bases outside the gene matches: 6. In nucleotides, the CDR3 is TGTGCCAGCAGCTACGGGACAGGGGCAAATAATGAAAAACTGTTTTTT. This sequence encodes CASSYGTGANNEKLFF. The full variable domain, its missing parts supplied by reference TRBV5-6 and TRBJ1-4, is DAGVTQSPTHLIKTRGQQVTLRCSPKSGHDTVSWYQQALGQGPQFIFQYYEEEERQRGNFPDRFSGHQFPNYSSELNVNALLLGDSALYLCASSYGTGANNEKLFFGSGTQLSVL.

The chain joins TRBV5-4 to TRBJ1-1; D possibly corresponds to TRBD1 (5 bases). The V end was cut by 3 bases, the J end by 1 base, with 10 bases between. This CDR3 has 14 residues. Germline V gene sequence: CDR1 SGHNT, CDR2 YYREEE (reference sequence). The CDR3 is CASSSTDRNTEAFF. DNA for the CDR3: TGTGCCAGCAGCTCCACAGACAGGAACACTGAAGCTTTCTTT.

V gene TRBV15 combines with J gene TRBJ1-1, with unresolved D. Trimming pared 2 bases from V and 3 bases from J, leaving 13 bases between. This CDR3 is built from 15 residues. The germline CDR1 and CDR2 sequences are LNHNV and YYDKDF (reference sequence). The CDR3 here is CATSRKNDGYTEAFF. For the CDR3, the DNA is TGTGCCACCAGCAGAAAGAACGACGGGTACACTGAAGCTTTCTTT.

This clone was found once. The chain combines TRBV5-1 with TRBJ1-4, with D maybe TRBD1 (5 bases). The CDR3 is 16 residues long. The germline V and J ends were trimmed by 1 base and 3 bases, with 13 bases remaining between them. Germline assignment: CDR1 SGHRS and CDR2 YFSETQ. CDR3 region: CASSLWGRGSNEKLFF. CDR3 in DNA: TGCGCCAGCAGCTTGTGGGGTAGGGGTTCTAATGAAAAACTGTTTTTT.

The chain joins TRBV11-3 to TRBJ2-1; TRBD1 aligns across 12 bases. This CDR3 has 15 amino acids. V lost 5 bases to trimming and J lost 5 bases; unmatched junction nucleotides: 4. Germline CDR1 SGHNT, CDR2 YENEEA. DNA for the CDR3: TGTGCCAGCAGCCGTGGGACAGGGGGCAACAATGAGCAGTTCTTC. This codes for CASSRGTGGNNEQFF.

In its sample, this clone was seen once. V and J are TRBV5-1 and TRBJ2-5; 11 bases align to TRBD1. The junction had 10 bases not matched to a gene; V was cut back by 4 bases and J by 5 bases. This CDR3 has 16 amino acids. Germline V CDR1 and CDR2: SGHRS, YFSETQ. CDR3 loop: CASSPSRTGGRETQYF. CDR3 DNA: TGCGCCAGCAGCCCGAGTCGGACAGGGGGCAGGGAGACCCAGTACTTC.

The CDR3 sequence: CASRSWQGSYNEQFF. Written as DNA, the CDR3 is TGTGCCAGCAGATCATGGCAGGGCTCGTACAATGAGCAGTTCTTC. V gene TRBV28 combines with J gene TRBJ2-1, with D possibly TRBD1 on 5 matching bases. Trimming pared 6 bases from V and 4 bases from J, leaving 16 bases between. CDR1 is MDHEN, CDR2 SYDVKM, per germline. The CDR3 has 15 amino acids.

The gene calls are TRBV30 and TRBJ2-1; D unresolved. Germline CDR1 and CDR2: GTSNPN and SVGIG (reference sequence). V lost 2 bases and J 4 bases, leaving 6 bases between the germline ends. This CDR3 has 12 amino acids. The CDR3 DNA follows: TGTGCCTGGAGTAGTCAGTACAATGAGCAGTTCTTC. Translating gives CAWSSQYNEQFF.

This chain joins TRBV7-6 and TRBJ2-1; 9 bases map to TRBD2. Germline-derived CDR1 and CDR2 are SGHVS and FNYEAQ. The CDR3 runs to 15 residues. V was pared by 6 bases and J by 9 bases, with 12 bases of the junction left unmatched. CDR3 in amino acids: CASSFIAGELGEQFF. DNA for the CDR3: TGTGCCAGCAGTTTCATAGCGGGAGAATTGGGTGAGCAGTTCTTC.

The J gene is TRBJ1-2, the V gene TRBV4-2; D is unresolved. CDR1 LGHNA and CDR2 YNFKEQ come from the germline V gene. The CDR3 runs to 12 residues. Trimming stripped 4 bases from V and 7 bases from J, with 10 bases between. This CDR3 reads CASSPREGGYTF. The CDR3 region has the DNA TGTGCCAGCAGCCCCAGAGAGGGTGGCTACACCTTC.